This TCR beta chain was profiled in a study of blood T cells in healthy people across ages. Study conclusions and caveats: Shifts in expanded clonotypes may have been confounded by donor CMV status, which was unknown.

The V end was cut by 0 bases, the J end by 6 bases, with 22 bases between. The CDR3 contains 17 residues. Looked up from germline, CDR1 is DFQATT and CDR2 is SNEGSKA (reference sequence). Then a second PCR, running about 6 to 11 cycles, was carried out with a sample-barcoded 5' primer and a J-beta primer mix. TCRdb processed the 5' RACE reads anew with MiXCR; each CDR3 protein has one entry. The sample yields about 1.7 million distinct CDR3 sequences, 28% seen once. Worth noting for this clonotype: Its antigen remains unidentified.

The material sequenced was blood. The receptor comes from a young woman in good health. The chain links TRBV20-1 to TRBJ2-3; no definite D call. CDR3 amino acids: CSARDPVLRPFGDTQYF. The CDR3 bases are TGCAGTGCTAGAGATCCCGTACTACGCCCCTTCGGGGATACGCAGTATTTT.